This T cell receptor beta chain was recovered during a study of shared clonotypes between healthy human individuals. Broader study findings: The expectation was that sequencing depth would affect clonotype sharing among donors.

Libraries were prepared by immunoSEQ multiplex PCR; TCRdb keeps only in-frame clonotypes and omits some of them. Among about 1.5 million clones listed, 98% were seen once. A word on this clone: What it binds is unknown.

The sample comprised naive CD4+ T cells sorted from blood. Regarding subset: CD45RA+ positively selected. This TCR derives from a man younger than 40 in good health.

The CDR3 DNA is TGCGCCAGCAGCTCCGACGGACAGGCCACCTACGAGCAGTACTTC. Its translation is CASSSDGQATYEQYF. The rearrangement joins TRBV5-1 to TRBJ2-7; TRBD1 matches at 7 bases. The V segment lost 3 bases and the J segment 2 bases; nucleotides outside the gene matches: 8. The CDR3 has 15 amino acids. Per germline, CDR1 SGHRS and CDR2 YFSETQ. Looking up the rest from reference TRBV5-1 and TRBJ2-7 gives the full variable domain: KAGVTQTPRYLIKTRGQQVTLSCSPISGHRSVSWYQQTPGQGLQFLFEYFSETQRNKGNFPGRFSGRQFSNSRSEMNVSTLELGDSALYLCASSSDGQATYEQYFGPGTRLTVT.